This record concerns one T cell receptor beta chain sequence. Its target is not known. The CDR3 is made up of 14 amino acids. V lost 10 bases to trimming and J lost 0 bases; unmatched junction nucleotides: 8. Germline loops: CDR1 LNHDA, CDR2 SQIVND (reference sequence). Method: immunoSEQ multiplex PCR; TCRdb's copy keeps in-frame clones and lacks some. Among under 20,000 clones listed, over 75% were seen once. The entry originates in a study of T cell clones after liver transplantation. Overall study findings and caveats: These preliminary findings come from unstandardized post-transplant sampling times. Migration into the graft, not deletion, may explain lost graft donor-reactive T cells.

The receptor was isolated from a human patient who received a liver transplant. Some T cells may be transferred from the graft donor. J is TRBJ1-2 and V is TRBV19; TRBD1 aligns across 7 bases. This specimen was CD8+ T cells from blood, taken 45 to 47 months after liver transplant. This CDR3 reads CATTDRDPNYGYTF. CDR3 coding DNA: TGTGCCACCACCGACAGGGACCCTAACTATGGCTACACCTTC.